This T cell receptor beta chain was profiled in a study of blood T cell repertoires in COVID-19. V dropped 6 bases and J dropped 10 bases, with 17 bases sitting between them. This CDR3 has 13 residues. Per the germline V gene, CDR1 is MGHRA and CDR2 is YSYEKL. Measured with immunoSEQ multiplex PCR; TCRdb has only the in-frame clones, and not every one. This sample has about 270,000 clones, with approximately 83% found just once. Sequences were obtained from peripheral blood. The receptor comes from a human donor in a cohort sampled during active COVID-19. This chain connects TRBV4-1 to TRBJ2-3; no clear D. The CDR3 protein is CASSKEKYRPQYF. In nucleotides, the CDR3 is TGCGCCAGCAGTAAGGAGAAGTATCGCCCGCAGTATTTT.